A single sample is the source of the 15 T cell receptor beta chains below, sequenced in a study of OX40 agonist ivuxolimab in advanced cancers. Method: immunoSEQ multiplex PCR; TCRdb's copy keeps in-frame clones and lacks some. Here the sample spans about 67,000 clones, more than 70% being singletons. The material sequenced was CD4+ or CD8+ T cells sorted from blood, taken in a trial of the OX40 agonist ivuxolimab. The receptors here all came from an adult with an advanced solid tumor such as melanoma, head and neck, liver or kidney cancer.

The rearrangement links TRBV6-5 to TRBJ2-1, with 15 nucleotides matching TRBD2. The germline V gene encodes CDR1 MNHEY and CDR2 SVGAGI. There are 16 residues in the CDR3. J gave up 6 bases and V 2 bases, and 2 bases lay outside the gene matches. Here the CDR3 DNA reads TGTGCCAGCAGTTACCTGGGACTAGCGGGAGGCAATGAGCAGTTCTTC. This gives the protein CASSYLGLAGGNEQFF.

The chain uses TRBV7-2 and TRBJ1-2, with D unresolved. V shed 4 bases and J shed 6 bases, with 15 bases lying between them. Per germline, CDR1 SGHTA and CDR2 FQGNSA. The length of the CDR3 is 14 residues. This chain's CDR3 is CASSSLHWVDGYTF. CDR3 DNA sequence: TGTGCCAGCAGCTCCCTTCACTGGGTTGATGGCTACACCTTC.

The CDR3 nucleotides are TGCGCCAGCAGCCAAGTCATAAGCGGGGGGATGGAGACCCAGTACTTC. It translates to CASSQVISGGMETQYF. The V call is TRBV4-1, the J call TRBJ2-5; TRBD2 matches 9 bases. The CDR3 contains 16 residues. The germline V gene has CDR1 MGHRA and CDR2 YSYEKL. With 1 base clipped from V and 5 bases from J, the junction kept 8 bases outside the gene matches.

The CDR3 loop reads CASSADYTGELFF. DNA of the CDR3: TGTGCCAGCAGCGCCGACTACACCGGGGAGCTGTTTTTT. The chain combines TRBV7-2 with TRBJ2-2, with D unresolved. Germline CDR1 reads SGHTA; CDR2 reads FQGNSA. The CDR3 covers 13 residues. Trimming took off 5 bases at V and 3 bases at J, with 7 bases between the two ends.

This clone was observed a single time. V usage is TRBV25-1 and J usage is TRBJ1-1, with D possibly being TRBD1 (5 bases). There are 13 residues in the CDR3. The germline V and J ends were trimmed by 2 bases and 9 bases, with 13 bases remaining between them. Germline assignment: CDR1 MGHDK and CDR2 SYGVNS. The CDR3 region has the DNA TGTGCCAGCAGTGAACCCGGGACCCGAAAAGCTTTCTTT. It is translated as CASSEPGTRKAFF.

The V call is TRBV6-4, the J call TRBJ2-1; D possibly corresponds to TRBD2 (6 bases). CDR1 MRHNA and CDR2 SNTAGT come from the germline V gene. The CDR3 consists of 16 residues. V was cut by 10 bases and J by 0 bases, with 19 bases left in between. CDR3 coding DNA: TGTGCCATACGGGTTCTGGCGGGGAGCTCCTACAATGAGCAGTTCTTC. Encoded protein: CAIRVLAGSSYNEQFF.

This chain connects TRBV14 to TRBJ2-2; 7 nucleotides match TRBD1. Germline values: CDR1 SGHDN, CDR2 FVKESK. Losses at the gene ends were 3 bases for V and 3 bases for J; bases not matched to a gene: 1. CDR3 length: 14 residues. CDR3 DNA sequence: TGTGCCAGCAGCCAGACAGGGTACACCGGGGAGCTGTTTTTT. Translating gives CASSQTGYTGELFF.

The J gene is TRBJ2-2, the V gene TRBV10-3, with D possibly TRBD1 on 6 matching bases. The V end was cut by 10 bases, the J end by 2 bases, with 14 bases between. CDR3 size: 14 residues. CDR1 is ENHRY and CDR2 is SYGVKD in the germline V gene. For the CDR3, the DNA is TGTGCCACCCTTGGACAGCCCAACACCGGGGAGCTGTTTTTT. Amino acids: CATLGQPNTGELFF.

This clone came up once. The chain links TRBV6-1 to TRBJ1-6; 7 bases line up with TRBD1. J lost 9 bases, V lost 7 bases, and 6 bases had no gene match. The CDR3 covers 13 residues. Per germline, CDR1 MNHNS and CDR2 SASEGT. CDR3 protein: CASTRGLGSPLHF. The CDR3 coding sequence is TGTGCCAGCACTAGGGGGCTCGGTTCACCCCTCCACTTT.

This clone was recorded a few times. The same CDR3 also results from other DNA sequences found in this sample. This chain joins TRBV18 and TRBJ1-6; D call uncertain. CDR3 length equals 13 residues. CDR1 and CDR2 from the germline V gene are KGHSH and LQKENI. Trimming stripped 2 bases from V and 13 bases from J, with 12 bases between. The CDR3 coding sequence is TGTGCCAGCTCACCAGGGAGTTATGGGCCCCTCCACTTT. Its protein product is CASSPGSYGPLHF.

CDR3 region: CATRGAANTGELFF. The CDR3 DNA reads as TGCGCCACGAGAGGGGCCGCGAACACCGGGGAGCTGTTTTTT. The chain has TRBV10-1 and TRBJ2-2; D tentatively reads TRBD1 or TRBD2 (5 bases each). CDR1 is WNHNN, CDR2 SYGVQD, per germline (reference sequence). Trimming stripped 10 bases from V and 0 bases from J, with 12 bases between. The CDR3 is 14 amino acids.

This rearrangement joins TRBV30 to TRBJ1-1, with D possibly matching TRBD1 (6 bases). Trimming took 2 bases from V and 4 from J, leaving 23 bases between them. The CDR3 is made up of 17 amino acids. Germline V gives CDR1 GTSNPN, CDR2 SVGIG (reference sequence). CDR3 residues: CAWSPLLQGSGGTEAFF. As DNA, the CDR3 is TGTGCCTGGAGTCCGCTATTACAGGGCTCGGGGGGCACTGAAGCTTTCTTT. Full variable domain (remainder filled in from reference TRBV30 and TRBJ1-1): SQTIHQWPATLVQPVGSPLSLECTVEGTSNPNLYWYRQAAGRGLQLLFYSVGIGQISSEVPQNLSASRPQDRQFILSSKKLLLSDSGFYLCAWSPLLQGSGGTEAFFGQGTRLTVV.

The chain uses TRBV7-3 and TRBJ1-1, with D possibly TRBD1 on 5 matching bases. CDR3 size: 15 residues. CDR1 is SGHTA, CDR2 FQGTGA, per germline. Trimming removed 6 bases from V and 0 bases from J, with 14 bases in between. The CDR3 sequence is CASRHLGAMNTEAFF. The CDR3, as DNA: TGTGCCAGCAGGCACCTAGGGGCGATGAACACTGAAGCTTTCTTT.

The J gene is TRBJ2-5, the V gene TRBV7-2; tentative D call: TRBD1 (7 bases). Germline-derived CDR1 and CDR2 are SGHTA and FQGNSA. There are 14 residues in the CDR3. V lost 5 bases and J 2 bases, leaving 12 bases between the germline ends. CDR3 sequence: CASSQGGKQETQYF. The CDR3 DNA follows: TGTGCCAGCAGCCAGGGGGGCAAGCAAGAGACCCAGTACTTC.

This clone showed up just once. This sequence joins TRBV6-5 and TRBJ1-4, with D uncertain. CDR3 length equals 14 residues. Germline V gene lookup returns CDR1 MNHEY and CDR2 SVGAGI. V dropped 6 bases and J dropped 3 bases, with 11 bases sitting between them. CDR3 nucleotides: TGTGCCAGCAGACAACACGGCCCTAATGAAAAACTGTTTTTT. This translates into CASRQHGPNEKLFF.